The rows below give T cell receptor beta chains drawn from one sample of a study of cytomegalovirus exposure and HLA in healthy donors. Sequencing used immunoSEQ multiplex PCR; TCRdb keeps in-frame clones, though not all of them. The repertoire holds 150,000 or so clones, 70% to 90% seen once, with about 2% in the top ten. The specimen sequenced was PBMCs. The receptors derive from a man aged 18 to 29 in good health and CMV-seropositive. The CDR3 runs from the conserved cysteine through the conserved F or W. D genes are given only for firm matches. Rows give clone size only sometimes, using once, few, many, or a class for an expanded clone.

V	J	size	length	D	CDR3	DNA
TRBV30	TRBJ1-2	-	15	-	CAWRQGSGTSYGYTF	TGTGCCTGGAGGCAAGGCTCTGGGACTTCGTATGGCTACACCTTC
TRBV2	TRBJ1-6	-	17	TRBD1	CASRTQGQGAYNSPLHF	TGTGCCAGCAGGACCCAGGGGCAGGGGGCTTATAATTCACCCCTCCACTTT
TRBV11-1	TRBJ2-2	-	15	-	CASSFRGGSTGELFF	TGTGCCAGCAGCTTTAGGGGGGGCTCCACCGGGGAGCTGTTTTTT
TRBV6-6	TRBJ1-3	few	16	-	CASSYSVSGAGNTIYF	TGTGCCAGCAGTTACAGTGTTTCAGGGGCTGGAAACACCATATATTTT
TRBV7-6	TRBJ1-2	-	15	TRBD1	CASSPDRVPFYGYTF	TGTGCCAGCAGCCCCGACAGGGTCCCCTTCTATGGCTACACCTTC
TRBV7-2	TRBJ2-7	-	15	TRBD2	CASSPNRGGHGEQYF	TGTGCCAGCAGCCCAAATCGGGGGGGCCACGGCGAGCAGTACTTC
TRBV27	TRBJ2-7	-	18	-	CASSLYPPIIADSYEQYF	TGTGCCAGCAGTTTATACCCCCCAATTATAGCGGATTCCTACGAGCAGTACTTC
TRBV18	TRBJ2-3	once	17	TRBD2	CASSPPGLAGITDTQYF	TGTGCCAGCTCACCACCCGGGCTAGCGGGGATCACAGATACGCAGTATTTT
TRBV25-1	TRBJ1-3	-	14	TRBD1	CASGPTGAGNTIYF	TGTGCCAGCGGACCGACAGGGGCTGGAAACACCATATATTTT
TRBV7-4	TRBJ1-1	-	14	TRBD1	CASSLGQENTEAFF	TGTGCCAGCAGCTTGGGACAGGAGAACACTGAAGCTTTCTTT
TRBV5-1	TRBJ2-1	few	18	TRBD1	CASSSAPYWDSDYNEQFF	TGCGCCAGCAGCTCCGCGCCCTACTGGGACAGTGACTACAATGAGCAGTTCTTC
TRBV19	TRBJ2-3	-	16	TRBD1	CASSSGTVPSTDTQYF	TGTGCCAGTAGTAGTGGGACAGTACCTAGCACAGATACGCAGTATTTT
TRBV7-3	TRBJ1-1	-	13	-	CASSITGNTEAFF	TGTGCCAGCAGCATTACAGGGAACACTGAAGCTTTCTTT
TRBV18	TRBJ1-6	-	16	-	CASSLIGGGIDSPLHF	TGTGCCAGCTCACTGATTGGGGGAGGGATCGATTCACCCCTCCACTTT
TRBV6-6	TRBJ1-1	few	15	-	CASSSDSSLNTEAFF	TGTGCCAGCAGTTCGGACAGCTCACTGAACACTGAAGCTTTCTTT
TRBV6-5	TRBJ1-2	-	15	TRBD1	CASSWRWDSLEGYTF	TGTGCCAGCAGTTGGAGATGGGACAGCTTAGAAGGCTACACCTTC
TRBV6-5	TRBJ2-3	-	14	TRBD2	CASSYTLATDTQYF	TGTGCCAGCAGTTACACACTAGCGACAGATACGCAGTATTTT
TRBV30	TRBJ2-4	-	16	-	CAWSPSTRLAKNIQYF	TGTGCCTGGAGTCCTTCTACCAGACTAGCCAAAAACATTCAGTACTTC